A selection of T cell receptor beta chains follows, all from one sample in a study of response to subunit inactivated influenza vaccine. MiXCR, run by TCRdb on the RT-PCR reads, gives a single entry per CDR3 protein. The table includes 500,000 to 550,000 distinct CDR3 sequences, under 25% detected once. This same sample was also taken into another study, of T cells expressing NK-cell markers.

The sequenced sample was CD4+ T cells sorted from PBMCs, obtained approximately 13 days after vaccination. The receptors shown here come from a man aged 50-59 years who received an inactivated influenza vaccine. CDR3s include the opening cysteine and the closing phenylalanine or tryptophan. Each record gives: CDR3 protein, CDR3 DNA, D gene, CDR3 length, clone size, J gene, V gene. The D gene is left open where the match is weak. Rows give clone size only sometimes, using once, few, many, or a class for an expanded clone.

CDR3aa: CASSQVRGDTEAFF; CDR3nt: TGTGCCAGCAGCCAAGTCAGGGGCGACACTGAAGCTTTCTTT; d_gene: .; len: 14; abundance: .; j_gene: TRBJ1-1; v_gene: TRBV4-2
CDR3aa: CASSRAAGGTGELFF; CDR3nt: TGTGCCAGCAGTCGCGCAGCGGGGGGGACCGGGGAGCTGTTTTTT; d_gene: TRBD2; len: 15; abundance: few; j_gene: TRBJ2-2; v_gene: TRBV28
CDR3aa: CASSLSGGTDTQYF; CDR3nt: TGTGCCAGCAGTTTGAGCGGGGGCACAGATACGCAGTATTTT; d_gene: TRBD2; len: 14; abundance: many; j_gene: TRBJ2-3; v_gene: TRBV12-3/TRBV12-4
CDR3aa: CASSSPSRGDYEQYF; CDR3nt: TGTGCCAGCAGCAGTCCGTCGCGAGGGGATTACGAGCAGTACTTC; d_gene: .; len: 15; abundance: few; j_gene: TRBJ2-7; v_gene: TRBV7-9
CDR3aa: CSAGRRDSYNEQFF; CDR3nt: TGCAGTGCTGGCCGTCGGGACTCCTACAATGAGCAGTTCTTC; d_gene: .; len: 14; abundance: few; j_gene: TRBJ2-1; v_gene: TRBV20-1
CDR3aa: CASSFAGARVEKLFF; CDR3nt: TGTGCCAGCAGTTTCGCGGGGGCGCGGGTTGAAAAACTGTTTTTT; d_gene: .; len: 15; abundance: many; j_gene: TRBJ1-4; v_gene: TRBV12-3/TRBV12-4
CDR3aa: CASSQVWLTSTDTQYF; CDR3nt: TGCGCCAGCAGCCAAGTTTGGCTGACTAGCACAGATACGCAGTATTTT; d_gene: .; len: 16; abundance: .; j_gene: TRBJ2-3; v_gene: TRBV4-2
CDR3aa: CASSLDNRPNTGELFF; CDR3nt: TGTGCCAGCAGCTTAGATAACAGGCCGAACACCGGGGAGCTGTTTTTT; d_gene: .; len: 16; abundance: once; j_gene: TRBJ2-2; v_gene: TRBV11-3
CDR3aa: CASRPDGSGINEQFF; CDR3nt: TGTGCCAGCAGGCCCGATGGTAGCGGAATTAATGAGCAGTTCTTC; d_gene: .; len: 15; abundance: .; j_gene: TRBJ2-1; v_gene: TRBV2
CDR3aa: CSAMTLAGTYNEQFF; CDR3nt: TGCAGTGCGATGACCCTAGCGGGAACCTACAATGAGCAGTTCTTC; d_gene: TRBD2; len: 15; abundance: many; j_gene: TRBJ2-1; v_gene: TRBV20-1
CDR3aa: CASSYSGSGLAGGPGKNVQYF; CDR3nt: TGTGCCAGCAGTTACTCGGGATCGGGGCTAGCGGGAGGGCCGGGCAAAAACGTTCAGTACTTC; d_gene: TRBD2; len: 21; abundance: .; j_gene: TRBJ2-4; v_gene: TRBV6-2/TRBV6-3
CDR3aa: CASSAQGQGYTF; CDR3nt: TGTGCCAGCAGCGCGCAGGGTCAGGGCTACACCTTC; d_gene: .; len: 12; abundance: few; j_gene: TRBJ1-2; v_gene: TRBV7-2
CDR3aa: CASIRGPIGANVLTF; CDR3nt: TGTGCCAGCATACGGGGCCCCATCGGGGCCAACGTCCTGACTTTC; d_gene: .; len: 15; abundance: once; j_gene: TRBJ2-6; v_gene: TRBV28